What follows are 7 T cell receptor beta chains derived from one specimen sequenced in a study of T cell responses to AZD1222 COVID-19 vaccine (dated by TCRdb to the early 2020s). Libraries were made using the immunoSEQ multiplex PCR assay. What TCRdb holds here is the immuneACCESS table cut down to in-frame rearrangements. Part of the clones is not present; checked against another copy, under half of the missing clones reflect an unresolved V gene, and the others are unexplained. Here the sample has under 130,000 clones; roughly nine tenths occur a single time. The ten largest clonotypes hold 44% of the sample. The time point label corresponds to: about 28 days (+/-7) after the second vaccine dose. The input for sequencing was peripheral blood, taken 28 days after the second AZD1222 dose. Receptor source: an adult who received the AZD1222 COVID-19 vaccine.

This chain connects TRBV9 to TRBJ2-3, with 7 bases fitting TRBD2. The CDR3 has 16 amino acids. V lost 0 bases, J lost 5 bases, and 9 bases stayed unmatched. Germline V CDR1 and CDR2: SGDLS, YYNGEE. The CDR3 reads CASSVALREWEDTQYF. DNA of the CDR3: TGTGCCAGCAGCGTAGCTTTGCGGGAGTGGGAAGATACGCAGTATTTT. Full variable domain (rest looked up from reference TRBV9 and TRBJ2-3): DSGVTQTPKHLITATGQRVTLRCSPRSGDLSVYWYQQSLDQGLQFLIQYYNGEERAKGNILERFSAQQFPDLHSELNLSSLELGDSALYFCASSVALREWEDTQYFGPGTRLTVL.

This chain joins TRBV7-9 and TRBJ2-7, with 9 bases matching TRBD2. Trimming cost V 1 base and J 7 bases; bases outside gene matches: 8. The CDR3 covers 15 residues. The germline CDR1 and CDR2 sequences are SEHNR and FQNEAQ (reference sequence). The chain's CDR3 is CASSLDPSGMEEQYF. CDR3 DNA sequence: TGTGCCAGCAGCTTAGATCCTAGCGGGATGGAAGAGCAGTACTTC.

A few counts support this clone. The chain links TRBV28 to TRBJ1-2; D uncertain. Germline V gives CDR1 MDHEN, CDR2 SYDVKM. This CDR3 has 14 amino acids. Trimming took 2 bases from V and 7 from J, leaving 14 bases between them. CDR3 DNA sequence: TGTGCCAGCAGTTTAGTGCAGGCCGGGTCTGGCTACACCTTC. Its translation is CASSLVQAGSGYTF.

V and J are TRBV7-6 and TRBJ1-1; the D is unclear. V gave up 0 bases and J gave up 2 bases, with 4 bases separating them. From germline, CDR1 is SGHVS and CDR2 FNYEAQ. CDR3 length: 13 residues. This CDR3 is CASSLAENTEAFF. The CDR3 DNA sequence: TGTGCCAGCAGCTTAGCGGAAAACACTGAAGCTTTCTTT. Filled out from reference TRBV7-6 and TRBJ1-1, the complete variable domain reads GAGVSQSPRYKVTKRGQDVALRCDPISGHVSLYWYRQALGQGPEFLTYFNYEAQQDKSGLPNDRFSAERPEGSISTLTIQRTEQRDSAMYRCASSLAENTEAFFGQGTRLTVV.

V is TRBV19 and J is TRBJ2-7; D may match TRBD1 or TRBD2 (5 bases each). This CDR3 has 14 residues. The ends were cut back, 1 base at V and 2 bases at J, with 9 bases in the middle. Germline CDR1 and CDR2: LNHDA and SQIVND (reference sequence). CDR3 nucleotide sequence: TGTGCCAGTAGTATAGGGGGACCCGCCTACGAGCAGTACTTC. Encoded protein: CASSIGGPAYEQYF.

This chain links TRBV18 with TRBJ2-3; TRBD1 agrees at 7 bases. The CDR3 spans 15 residues. Per germline, CDR1 KGHSH and CDR2 LQKENI. V was pared by 0 bases and J by 5 bases, with 5 bases of the junction left unmatched. The CDR3 nucleotides read TGTGCCAGCTCACCACCGAACAGGGGACAAGATACGCAGTATTTT. Protein sequence: CASSPPNRGQDTQYF.

The genes are TRBV18 and TRBJ2-3; D ambiguous. The CDR3 is 13 residues long. V lost 5 bases and J lost 0, with 6 bases in between. Per the germline V gene, CDR1 is KGHSH and CDR2 is LQKENI. For the CDR3, the DNA is TGTGCCAGCTCAAAGGACAGCACAGATACGCAGTATTTT. Translating gives CASSKDSTDTQYF.